Listed here are 16 T cell receptor beta chains from one sample, sequenced in a study of PD-1 blockade in classical Hodgkin lymphoma. Profiling relied on immunoSEQ multiplex PCR, and the TCRdb table lists in-frame clones only, not all of them. The data hold about 90,000 clones, with about 93% observed a single time. Every patient relapsed after autologous stem cell transplantation, and brentuximab vedotin exposure varied. Here the sequenced sample was peripheral blood mononuclear cells (PBMCs), taken before the second cycle of nivolumab. The receptors originated from a human donor with classical Hodgkin lymphoma.

The gene calls are TRBV6-6 and TRBJ2-7; D is unresolved. Trimming pared 4 bases from V and 4 bases from J, leaving 17 bases between. The CDR3 spans 15 residues. Germline CDR1 MNHNY, CDR2 SVGAGI (reference sequence). As DNA, the CDR3 is TGTGCCAGCAGTTCGTACCAAAGAACATCATACGAGCAGTACTTC. It codes for CASSSYQRTSYEQYF.

CDR3 amino acids: CASSETPSWQGSNQPQHF. CDR3 sequence (DNA): TGTGCCAGCAGTGAAACCCCGAGTTGGCAGGGGAGCAATCAGCCCCAGCATTTT. The chain recombines TRBV2 with TRBJ1-5; D perhaps matches TRBD1 (6 bases). From germline, CDR1 is SNHLY and CDR2 FYNNEI. Trimming left V 2 bases short and J 1 base short, with 18 bases between. This CDR3 has 18 amino acids. The complete variable domain, with remaining parts taken from reference TRBV2 and TRBJ1-5, reads EPEVTQTPSHQVTQMGQEVILRCVPISNHLYFYWYRQILGQKVEFLVSFYNNEISEKSEIFDDQFSVERPDGSNFTLKIRSTKLEDSAMYFCASSETPSWQGSNQPQHFGDGTRLSIL.

The genes are TRBV5-4 and TRBJ1-4; D is unresolved. V lost 4 bases and J lost 0, with 10 bases in between. The CDR3 is made up of 15 amino acids. Germline lookup yields CDR1 SGHNT and CDR2 YYREEE (reference sequence). CDR3 DNA: TGTGCCAGCAGCCAACACACTGCAACTAATGAAAAACTGTTTTTT. As protein: CASSQHTATNEKLFF.

This clone showed up just a few times. This chain uses TRBV5-1 with TRBJ1-2; possible D gene TRBD1, 6 bases. The germline gives CDR1 SGHRS, CDR2 YFSETQ. This CDR3 is built from 18 residues. V was clipped by 4 bases and J by 0 bases, with 22 bases between them. CDR3: CASSHGQSVVRANYGYTF. Written as DNA, the CDR3 is TGCGCCAGCAGCCATGGACAGTCCGTTGTGAGAGCTAACTATGGCTACACCTTC.

With regard to this clone: One end of the junction is discordant with germline, which a read error may explain. CDR3 amino acids: CASSRENMIEAFF. DNA of the CDR3: TGTGCCAGCAGTAGGGAGAACATGATTGAAGCTTTCTTT. The V gene is TRBV19, the J gene TRBJ1-1; D gene unclear. This CDR3 is built from 13 residues. Germline CDR1 and CDR2: LNHDA and SQIVND (reference sequence).

The chain couples TRBV5-1 to TRBJ1-2, with 11 bases identical to TRBD1. In germline, CDR1 is SGHRS, CDR2 YFSETQ. The length of the CDR3 is 16 residues. V lost 4 bases and J lost 0; bases outside the gene matches: 5. In DNA, the CDR3 is TGCGCCAGCAGCGGGACAGGGGGTTCCGCTAACTATGGCTACACCTTC. Protein sequence: CASSGTGGSANYGYTF.

V and J are TRBV7-9 and TRBJ1-3; D is unresolved. Trimming cost V 7 bases and J 5 bases, with 9 bases left between them. From germline, CDR1 is SEHNR and CDR2 FQNEAQ (reference sequence). The CDR3 has 12 residues. The CDR3 DNA reads as TGTGCCAGCAAATCGGAACGAAACACCATATATTTT. Protein sequence: CASKSERNTIYF.

The chain links TRBV30 to TRBJ2-2; 7 nucleotides match TRBD1. The CDR3 covers 16 residues. V was clipped by 2 bases and J by 4 bases; unmatched bases: 10. Germline values: CDR1 GTSNPN, CDR2 SVGIG (reference sequence). In DNA, the CDR3 is TGTGCCTGGAGTATCGGGACAGTAGCCTCCACCGGGGAGCTGTTTTTT. It specifies CAWSIGTVASTGELFF.

The rearrangement joins TRBV6-6 to TRBJ2-1; a weak D match, TRBD1 (5 bases). The V and J ends lost 6 bases and 6 bases respectively, with 9 bases between them. Germline V CDR1 and CDR2: MNHNY, SVGAGI (reference sequence). The CDR3 length is 12 residues. The CDR3 DNA sequence: TGTGCCAGCAGAGGGGCCGGCAATGAGCAGTTCTTC. Its translation is CASRGAGNEQFF.

The V and J genes are TRBV7-2 and TRBJ2-7; 7 nucleotides line up with TRBD2. There are 15 residues in the CDR3. The germline CDR1 and CDR2 sequences are SGHTA and FQGNSA. V shed 1 base, J shed 0 bases, and the junction held 3 bases outside the gene matches. The CDR3 nucleotides are TGTGCCAGCAGCTTAGTGCCTAGCGGCTCCTACGAGCAGTACTTC. It encodes CASSLVPSGSYEQYF. Full variable domain (missing parts from reference TRBV7-2 and TRBJ2-7): GAGVSQSPSNKVTEKGKDVELRCDPISGHTALYWYRQSLGQGLEFLIYFQGNSAPDKSGLPSDRFSAERTGGSVSTLTIQRTQQEDSAVYLCASSLVPSGSYEQYFGPGTRLTVT.

J is TRBJ2-2 and V is TRBV15; D possibly corresponds to TRBD1 (6 bases). The CDR3 contains 15 residues. CDR1 is LNHNV, CDR2 YYDKDF, per germline (reference sequence). The V end lost 0 bases, the J end lost 7 bases, and 12 bases lay between the germline ends. CDR3 sequence reads: CATSRDTGTGGELFF. Here the CDR3 DNA reads TGTGCCACCAGCAGAGATACAGGGACGGGCGGGGAGCTGTTTTTT.

The gene calls are TRBV10-1 and TRBJ2-3; D might be TRBD2 (6 bases). CDR1 is WNHNN and CDR2 is SYGVQD in the germline V gene (reference sequence). The CDR3 runs to 16 residues. V lost 1 base to trimming and J lost 1 base, with 12 bases between them. The CDR3 sequence: CASSEWGGTGTDTQYF. CDR3 DNA sequence: TGCGCCAGCAGTGAGTGGGGCGGGACGGGCACAGATACGCAGTATTTT.

CDR3 in amino acids: CASSLSLRGQGAGNTIYF. Written as DNA, the CDR3 is TGCGCCAGCAGTTTATCGCTCCGGGGGCAAGGGGCTGGAAACACCATATATTTT. The chain employs TRBV5-1 and TRBJ1-3; maybe TRBD1 (6 bases). Trimming took 5 bases from V and 2 from J, leaving 23 bases between them. Germline V gene data show CDR1 as SGHRS and CDR2 as YFSETQ. The CDR3 has 18 amino acids.

V gene TRBV5-1 combines with J gene TRBJ1-1; 7 positions agree with TRBD1. This CDR3 has 16 amino acids. Germline V lookup: CDR1 SGHRS, CDR2 YFSETQ. The trim removed 3 bases at V and 5 bases at J, leaving 13 bases unmatched. The CDR3 nucleotides are TGCGCCAGCAGCTACTCGGTGAGCAGGGGGATAACTGAAGCTTTCTTT. It translates to CASSYSVSRGITEAFF.

This chain joins TRBV25-1 and TRBJ2-6; TRBD2 aligns across 8 bases. CDR3 size: 18 residues. The junction had 7 bases not matched to a gene; V was cut back by 0 bases and J by 3 bases. CDR1 is MGHDK and CDR2 is SYGVNS in the germline V gene. The CDR3 sequence: CASSEYGSGTLGANVLTF. In DNA, the CDR3 is TGTGCCAGCAGTGAATATGGTAGCGGGACGCTTGGGGCCAACGTCCTGACTTTC.

The chain has TRBV27 and TRBJ2-7; D is possibly TRBD2 (6 bases). The CDR3 is 14 amino acids. The germline V and J ends were trimmed by 3 bases and 0 bases, with 9 bases remaining between them. The V gene's germline CDR1 is MNHEY and CDR2 SMNVEV (reference sequence). CDR3 protein: CASSFGGTSYEQYF. In DNA form, the CDR3 reads TGTGCCAGCAGTTTTGGCGGGACCTCCTACGAGCAGTACTTC.